This T cell receptor beta chain comes out of a study of identical twins. Study-wide results and limits: Sharing of beta out-of-frame sequences by twins showed a weaker excess.

This clonotype was seen repeatedly, ten times or more. No antigen is known for it. Germline lookup yields CDR1 SEHNR and CDR2 FQNEAQ (reference sequence). This CDR3 is 15 amino acids long. Trimming removed 1 base from V and 5 bases from J; junction bases left unmatched: 7. TCRdb used MiXCR to reprocess the 5' RACE reads, holding one entry per CDR3 protein. The table records about 280,000 distinct CDR3 sequences, approximately 8.5% of them present only once. These data were also reused for a study on yellow fever vaccine responses in identical twins.

The receptor comes from a woman aged 18-29 years in good health. The sequencing sample was made of memory (CD45RO+) T cells sorted from blood. The chain carries TRBV7-9 and TRBJ1-1, with TRBD1 identical over 7 bases. The CDR3 DNA sequence: TGTGCCAGCAGCTTAGGACAGGGCGGAGGTACTGAAGCTTTCTTT. It translates to CASSLGQGGGTEAFF.